This paragraph covers one T cell receptor (beta chain) sequence. This CDR3 contains 13 residues. Germline CDR1 is SGHRS and CDR2 is YFSETQ. The V end lost 4 bases, the J end lost 1 base, and 8 bases lay between the germline ends. The sample belongs to a study of cytomegalovirus exposure and HLA in healthy donors. The PCR was carried out with 60 Vbeta primers and 13 Jbeta primers. Assay: immunoSEQ multiplex PCR; the TCRdb copy retains only in-frame clones and omits some. The sample carries about 180,000 clones, approximately 80% recorded once. The rearrangement uses TRBV5-1 and TRBJ1-1; D remains ambiguous. This receptor was obtained from a girl aged 5 to 17 in good health and CMV-seropositive. Sequenced: PBMCs. The CDR3 nucleotides are TGCGCCAGCAGCGTGACTGAGAACACTGAAGCTTTCTTT. As protein: CASSVTENTEAFF.